The clone carrying this T cell receptor beta chain was seen ten or more times. RNA transcripts were the template for amplifying TCR beta CDR3 regions. HTBI primers were employed in a first-round RT-PCR of the TCR CDR3. TCRdb recomputed calls from the multiplex PCR reads with MiXCR, one row per CDR3 protein. The sample yields 250,000 to 300,000 distinct CDR3 sequences, roughly 14% seen once. This entry belongs to a study of T cells in Graves' hyperthyroidism and ophthalmopathy. There are 13 residues in the CDR3. Deletions cut 5 bases from V and 0 bases from J, with 8 bases between. The V gene's germline CDR1 is SGHTA and CDR2 FQGNSA.

The sequencing sample was made of blood. This receptor was taken from a woman in her thirties with Graves' hyperthyroidism that later progressed to Graves' ophthalmopathy. The chain carries TRBV7-2 and TRBJ2-7, with D unresolved. CDR3 coding DNA: TGTGCCAGCAGCCTGCCGGGCTCCTACGAGCAGTACTTC. Amino acid sequence: CASSLPGSYEQYF.